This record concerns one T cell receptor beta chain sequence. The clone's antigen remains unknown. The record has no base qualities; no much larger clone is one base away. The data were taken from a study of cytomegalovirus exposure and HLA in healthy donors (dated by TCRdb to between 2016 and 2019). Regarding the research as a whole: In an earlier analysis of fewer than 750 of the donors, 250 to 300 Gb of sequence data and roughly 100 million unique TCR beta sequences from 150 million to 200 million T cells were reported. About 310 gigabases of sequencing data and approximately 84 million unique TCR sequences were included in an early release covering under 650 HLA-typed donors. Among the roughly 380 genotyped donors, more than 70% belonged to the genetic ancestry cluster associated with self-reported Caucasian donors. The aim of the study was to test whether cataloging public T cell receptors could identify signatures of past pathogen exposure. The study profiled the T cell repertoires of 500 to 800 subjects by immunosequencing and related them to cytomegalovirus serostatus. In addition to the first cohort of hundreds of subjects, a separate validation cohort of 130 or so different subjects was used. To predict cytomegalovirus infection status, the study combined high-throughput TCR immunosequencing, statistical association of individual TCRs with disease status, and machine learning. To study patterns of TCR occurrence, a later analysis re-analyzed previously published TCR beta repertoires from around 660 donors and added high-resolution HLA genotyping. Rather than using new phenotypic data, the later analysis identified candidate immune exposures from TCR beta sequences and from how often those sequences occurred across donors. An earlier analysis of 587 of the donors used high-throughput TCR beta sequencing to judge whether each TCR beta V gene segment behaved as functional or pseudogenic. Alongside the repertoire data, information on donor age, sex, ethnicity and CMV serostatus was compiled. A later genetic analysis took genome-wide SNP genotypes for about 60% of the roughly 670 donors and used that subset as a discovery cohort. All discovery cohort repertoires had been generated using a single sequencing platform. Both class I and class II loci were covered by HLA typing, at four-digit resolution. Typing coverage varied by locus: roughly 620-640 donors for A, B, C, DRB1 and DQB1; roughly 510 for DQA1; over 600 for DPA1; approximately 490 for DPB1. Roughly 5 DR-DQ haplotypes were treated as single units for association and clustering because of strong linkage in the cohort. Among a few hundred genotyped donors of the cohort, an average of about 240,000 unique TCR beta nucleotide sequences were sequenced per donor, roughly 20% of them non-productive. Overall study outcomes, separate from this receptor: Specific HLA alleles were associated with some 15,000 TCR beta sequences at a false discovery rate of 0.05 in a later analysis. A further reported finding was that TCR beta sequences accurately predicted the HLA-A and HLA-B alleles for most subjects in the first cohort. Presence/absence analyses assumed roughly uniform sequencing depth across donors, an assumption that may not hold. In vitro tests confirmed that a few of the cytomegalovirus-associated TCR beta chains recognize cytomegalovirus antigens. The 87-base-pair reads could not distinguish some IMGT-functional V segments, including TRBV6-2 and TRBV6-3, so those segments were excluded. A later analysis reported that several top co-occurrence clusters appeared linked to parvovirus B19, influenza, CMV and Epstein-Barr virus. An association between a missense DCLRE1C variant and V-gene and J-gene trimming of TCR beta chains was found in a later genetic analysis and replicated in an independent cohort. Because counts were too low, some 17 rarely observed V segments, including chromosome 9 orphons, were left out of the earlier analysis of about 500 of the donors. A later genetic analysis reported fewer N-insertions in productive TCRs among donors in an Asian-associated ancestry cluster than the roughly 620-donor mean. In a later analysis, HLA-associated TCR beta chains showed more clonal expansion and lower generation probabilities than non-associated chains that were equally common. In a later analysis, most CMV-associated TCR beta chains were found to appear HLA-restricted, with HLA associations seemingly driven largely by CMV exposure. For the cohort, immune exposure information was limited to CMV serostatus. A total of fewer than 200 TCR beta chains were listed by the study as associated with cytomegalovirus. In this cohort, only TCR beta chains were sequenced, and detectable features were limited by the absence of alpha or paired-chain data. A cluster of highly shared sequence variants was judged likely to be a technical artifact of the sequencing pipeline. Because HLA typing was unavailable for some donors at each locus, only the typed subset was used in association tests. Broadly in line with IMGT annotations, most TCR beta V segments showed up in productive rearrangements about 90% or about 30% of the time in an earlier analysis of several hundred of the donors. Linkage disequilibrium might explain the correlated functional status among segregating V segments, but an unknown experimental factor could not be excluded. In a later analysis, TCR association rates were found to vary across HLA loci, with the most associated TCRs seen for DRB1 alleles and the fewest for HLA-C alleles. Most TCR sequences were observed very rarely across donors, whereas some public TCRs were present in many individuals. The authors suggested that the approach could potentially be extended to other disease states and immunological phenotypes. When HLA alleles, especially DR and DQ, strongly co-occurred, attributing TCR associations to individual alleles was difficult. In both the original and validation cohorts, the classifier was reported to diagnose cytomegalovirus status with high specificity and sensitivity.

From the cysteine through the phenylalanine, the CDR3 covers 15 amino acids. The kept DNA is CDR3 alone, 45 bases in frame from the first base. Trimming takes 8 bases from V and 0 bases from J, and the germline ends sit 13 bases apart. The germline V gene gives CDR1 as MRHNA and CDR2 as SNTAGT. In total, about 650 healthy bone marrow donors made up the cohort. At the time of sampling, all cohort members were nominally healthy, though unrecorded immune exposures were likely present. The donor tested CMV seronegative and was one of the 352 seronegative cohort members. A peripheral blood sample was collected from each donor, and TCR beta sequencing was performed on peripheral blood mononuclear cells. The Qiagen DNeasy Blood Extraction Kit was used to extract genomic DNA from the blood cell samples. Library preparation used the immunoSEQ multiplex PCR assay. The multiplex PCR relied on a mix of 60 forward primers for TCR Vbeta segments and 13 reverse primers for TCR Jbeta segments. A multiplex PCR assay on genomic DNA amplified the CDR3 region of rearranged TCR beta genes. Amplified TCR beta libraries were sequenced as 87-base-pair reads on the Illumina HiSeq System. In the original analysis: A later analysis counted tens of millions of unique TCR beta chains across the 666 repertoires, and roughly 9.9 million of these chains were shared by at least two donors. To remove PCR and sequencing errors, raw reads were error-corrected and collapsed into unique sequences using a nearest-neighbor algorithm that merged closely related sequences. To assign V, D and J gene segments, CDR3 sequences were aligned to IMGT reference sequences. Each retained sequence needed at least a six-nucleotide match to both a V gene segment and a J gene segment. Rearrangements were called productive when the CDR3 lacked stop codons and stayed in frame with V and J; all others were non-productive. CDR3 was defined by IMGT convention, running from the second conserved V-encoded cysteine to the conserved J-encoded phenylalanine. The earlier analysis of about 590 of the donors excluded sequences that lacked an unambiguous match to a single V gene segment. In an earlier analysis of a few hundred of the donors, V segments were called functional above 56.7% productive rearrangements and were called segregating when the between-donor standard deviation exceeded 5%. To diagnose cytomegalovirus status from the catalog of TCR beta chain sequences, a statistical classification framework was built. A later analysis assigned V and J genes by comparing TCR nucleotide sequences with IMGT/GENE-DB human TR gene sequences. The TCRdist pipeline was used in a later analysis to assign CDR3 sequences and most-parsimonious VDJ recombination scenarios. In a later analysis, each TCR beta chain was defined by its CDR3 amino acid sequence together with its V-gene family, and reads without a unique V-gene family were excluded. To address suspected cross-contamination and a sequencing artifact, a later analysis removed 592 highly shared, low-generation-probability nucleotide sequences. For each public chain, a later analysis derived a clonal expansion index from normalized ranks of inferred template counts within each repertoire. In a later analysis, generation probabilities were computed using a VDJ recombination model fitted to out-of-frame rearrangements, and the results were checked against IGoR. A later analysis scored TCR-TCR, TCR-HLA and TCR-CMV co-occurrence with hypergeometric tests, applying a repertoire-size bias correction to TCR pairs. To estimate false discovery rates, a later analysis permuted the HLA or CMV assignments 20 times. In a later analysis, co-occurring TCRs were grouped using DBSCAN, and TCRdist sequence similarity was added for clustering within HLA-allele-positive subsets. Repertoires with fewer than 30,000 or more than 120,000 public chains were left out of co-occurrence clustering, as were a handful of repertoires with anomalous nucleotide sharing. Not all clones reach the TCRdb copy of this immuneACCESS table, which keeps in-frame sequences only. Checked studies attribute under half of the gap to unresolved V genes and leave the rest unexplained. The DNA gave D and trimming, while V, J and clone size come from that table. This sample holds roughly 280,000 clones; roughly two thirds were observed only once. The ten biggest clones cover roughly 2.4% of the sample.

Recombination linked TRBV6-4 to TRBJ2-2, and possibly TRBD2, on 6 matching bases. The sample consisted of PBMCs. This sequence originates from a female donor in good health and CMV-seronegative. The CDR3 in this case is CASGLSGANTGELFF. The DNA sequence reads TGTGCCAGCGGCCTTAGCGGTGCGAACACCGGGGAGCTGTTTTTT.